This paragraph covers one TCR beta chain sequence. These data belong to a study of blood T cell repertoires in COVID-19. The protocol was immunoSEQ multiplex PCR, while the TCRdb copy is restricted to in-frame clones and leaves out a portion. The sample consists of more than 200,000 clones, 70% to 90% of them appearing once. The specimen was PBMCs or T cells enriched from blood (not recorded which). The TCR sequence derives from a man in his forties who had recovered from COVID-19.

CDR3 DNA sequence: TGTGCCAGCAGCCTTGAATGGGGGCGCGTAAGGAAGAGTGGCTACACCTTC. Amino acids: CASSLEWGRVRKSGYTF. This chain connects TRBV3-1 (or the pseudogene TRBV3-2) to TRBJ1-2, with TRBD1 as a possible D gene (6 bases). With 4 bases removed from V and 7 bases from J, the gap between germline ends came to 25 bases. The CDR3 is made up of 17 amino acids. CDR1 and CDR2 (germline): LGHDT, YNNKEL (reference sequence).